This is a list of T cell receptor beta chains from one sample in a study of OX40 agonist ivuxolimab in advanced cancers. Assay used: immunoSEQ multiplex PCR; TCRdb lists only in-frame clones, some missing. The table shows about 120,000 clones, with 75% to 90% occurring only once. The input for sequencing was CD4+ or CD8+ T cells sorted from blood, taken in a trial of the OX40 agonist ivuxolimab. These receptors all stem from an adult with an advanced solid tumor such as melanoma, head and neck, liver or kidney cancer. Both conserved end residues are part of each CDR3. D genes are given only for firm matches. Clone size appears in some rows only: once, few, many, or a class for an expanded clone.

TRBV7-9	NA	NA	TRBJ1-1	CASSTGQGAGTEAFF	TGTGCCAGCAGCACAGGGCAGGGCGCCGGCACTGAAGCTTTCTTT
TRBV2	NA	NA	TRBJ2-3	CASSDRVGALADTQYF	TGTGCCAGCAGTGATAGAGTGGGGGCTTTGGCAGATACGCAGTATTTT
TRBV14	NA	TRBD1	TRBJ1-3	CASSHTGARSGNTIYF	TGTGCCAGCAGCCATACAGGGGCAAGATCTGGAAACACCATATATTTT
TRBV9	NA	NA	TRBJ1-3	CASSVEWGGGNTIYF	TGTGCCAGCAGCGTAGAATGGGGAGGCGGAAACACCATATATTTT
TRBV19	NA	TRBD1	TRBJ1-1	CASTDGTGTFGTEAFF	TGTGCCAGTACAGACGGGACAGGGACCTTTGGGACTGAAGCTTTCTTT
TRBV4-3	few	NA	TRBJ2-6	CASSQEMGPGANVLTF	TGCGCCAGCAGCCAAGAGATGGGACCTGGGGCCAACGTCCTGACTTTC
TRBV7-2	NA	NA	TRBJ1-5	CASSLGRGGDQPQHF	TGTGCCAGCAGCTTAGGTCGGGGCGGTGATCAGCCCCAGCATTTT
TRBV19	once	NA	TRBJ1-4	CASKSVQGRMANEKLFF	TGTGCCAGTAAGTCGGTACAGGGAAGAATGGCTAATGAAAAACTGTTTTTT
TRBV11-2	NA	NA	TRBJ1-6	CASSFQPNSPLHF	TGTGCCAGCAGCTTCCAGCCGAATTCACCCCTCCACTTT
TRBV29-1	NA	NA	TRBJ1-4	CSSRAGNEKLFF	TGCAGCTCCCGAGCAGGGAATGAAAAACTGTTTTTT
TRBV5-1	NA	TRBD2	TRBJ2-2	CASSPGLVITGELFF	TGCGCCAGCAGCCCGGGACTAGTAATAACCGGGGAGCTGTTTTTT
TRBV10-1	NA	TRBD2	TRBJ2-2	CASSESVAGSGELFF	TGCGCCAGCAGTGAGTCGGTAGCGGGGAGTGGGGAGCTGTTTTTT
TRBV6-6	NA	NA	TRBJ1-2	CASSPSDRANYGYTF	TGTGCCAGCAGTCCCTCGGACAGAGCTAACTATGGCTACACCTTC
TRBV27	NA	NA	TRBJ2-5	CASSSPAESTQYF	TGTGCCAGCAGTTCGCCCGCCGAGTCTACCCAGTACTTC
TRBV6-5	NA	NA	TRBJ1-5	CASRSQGNQPQHF	TGTGCCAGCAGATCACAGGGAAATCAGCCCCAGCATTTT
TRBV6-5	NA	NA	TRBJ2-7	CASSYSVVRGGYEQYF	TGTGCCAGCAGTTACTCTGTAGTCAGAGGGGGCTACGAGCAGTACTTC
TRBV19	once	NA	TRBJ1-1	CASTQGTKANTEAFF	TGTGCCAGTACTCAGGGTACAAAGGCGAACACTGAAGCTTTCTTT
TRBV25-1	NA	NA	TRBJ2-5	CASSEPTETQETQYF	TGTGCCAGCAGTGAACCCACAGAAACCCAAGAGACCCAGTACTTC
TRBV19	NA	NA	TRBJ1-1	CASSMYGGAEAFF	TGTGCCAGTAGTATGTATGGTGGGGCTGAAGCTTTCTTT
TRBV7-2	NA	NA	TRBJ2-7	CASSLAIRVEQYF	TGTGCCAGCAGCTTAGCGATCAGGGTCGAGCAGTACTTC
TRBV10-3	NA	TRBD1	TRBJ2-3	CAISESGTGADTQYF	TGTGCCATCAGTGAGTCCGGGACAGGGGCAGATACGCAGTATTTT
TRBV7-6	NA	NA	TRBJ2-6	CASSPTRVSGANVLTF	TGTGCCAGCAGTCCCACTAGGGTCTCTGGGGCCAACGTCCTGACTTTC
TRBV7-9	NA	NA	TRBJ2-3	CASSFQGGGTDTQYF	TGTGCCAGCAGCTTCCAGGGGGGTGGGACAGATACGCAGTATTTT
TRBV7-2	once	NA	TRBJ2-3	CASSLGLAADTQYF	TGTGCCAGCAGCTTAGGGCTAGCTGCCGATACGCAGTATTTT
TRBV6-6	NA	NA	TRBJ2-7	CANGQLTYEQYF	TGTGCGAACGGACAGCTAACCTACGAGCAGTACTTC
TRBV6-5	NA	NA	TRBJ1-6	CASSYRAGGKAPLHF	TGTGCCAGCAGTTACCGTGCGGGGGGCAAGGCACCCCTCCACTTT
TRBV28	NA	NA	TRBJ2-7	CASSITAGTDSYEQYF	TGTGCCAGCAGTATAACAGCCGGGACCGATTCCTACGAGCAGTACTTC
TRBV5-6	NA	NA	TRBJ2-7	CASSLAVSGYEQYF	TGTGCCAGCAGCTTGGCCGTCTCGGGTTACGAGCAGTACTTC
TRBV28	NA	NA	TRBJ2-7	CAPGHYEQYF	TGTGCCCCGGGGCACTACGAGCAGTACTTC
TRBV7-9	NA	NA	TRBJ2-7	CASSLIRDIVYEQYF	TGTGCCAGCAGCTTAATAAGGGATATTGTCTACGAGCAGTACTTC
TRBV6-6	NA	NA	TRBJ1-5	CASSPRHPQNQPQHF	TGTGCCAGCAGTCCCCGACACCCACAGAATCAGCCCCAGCATTTT
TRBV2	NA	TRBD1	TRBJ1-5	CASSALTGTQPQHF	TGTGCCAGCAGTGCATTGACAGGGACACAGCCCCAGCATTTT
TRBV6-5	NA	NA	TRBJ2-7	CASSYSGTVSSYEQYF	TGTGCCAGCAGTTACTCGGGCACTGTAAGCTCCTACGAGCAGTACTTC
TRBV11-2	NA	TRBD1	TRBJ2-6	CASSQQGAGANVLTF	TGTGCCAGCAGCCAACAGGGGGCTGGGGCCAACGTCCTGACTTTC
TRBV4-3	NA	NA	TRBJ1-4	CASSQAREKLFF	TGCGCCAGCAGCCAAGCCCGAGAAAAACTGTTTTTT
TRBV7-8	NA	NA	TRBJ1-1	CASSLGERTEAFF	TGTGCCAGCAGCTTAGGGGAGCGCACTGAAGCTTTCTTT
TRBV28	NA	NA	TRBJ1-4	CASRQGGEKLFF	TGTGCCAGCAGGCAAGGGGGTGAAAAACTGTTTTTT
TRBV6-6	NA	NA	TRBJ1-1	CASSGPGQSMNTEAFF	TGTGCCAGCAGTGGACCCGGGCAGAGTATGAACACTGAAGCTTTCTTT
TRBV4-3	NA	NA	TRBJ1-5	CASSQDYGSNQPQHF	TGCGCCAGCAGCCAAGATTATGGGAGCAATCAGCCCCAGCATTTT
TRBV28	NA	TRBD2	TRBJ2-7	CATLGGTDYEQYF	TGTGCCACCCTGGGGGGGACGGATTACGAGCAGTACTTC
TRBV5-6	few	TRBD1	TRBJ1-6	CASSGGQYSSPLHF	TGTGCCAGCAGCGGGGGACAGTACTCTTCACCCCTCCACTTT
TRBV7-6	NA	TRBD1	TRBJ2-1	CASSLGQGIQGEQFF	TGTGCCAGCAGCTTGGGACAGGGGATTCAGGGTGAGCAGTTCTTC
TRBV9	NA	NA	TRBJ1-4	CASSASWTAEKLFF	TGTGCCAGCAGCGCCAGTTGGACGGCTGAAAAACTGTTTTTT
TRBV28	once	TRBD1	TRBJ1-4	CASSSGGQGLEKLFF	TGTGCCAGCAGTTCTGGGGGACAGGGGCTTGAAAAACTGTTTTTT
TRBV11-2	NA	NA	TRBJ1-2	CASSSVRWGDSGYTF	TGTGCCAGCAGCAGTGTCCGGTGGGGGGATTCTGGCTACACCTTC
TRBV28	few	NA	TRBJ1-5	CASRPGSRVGQPQHF	TGTGCCAGCAGGCCGGGCTCGAGGGTTGGTCAGCCCCAGCATTTT
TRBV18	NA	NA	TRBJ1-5	CASSPRDGKGMQPQHF	TGTGCCAGCTCACCACGGGACGGAAAGGGAATGCAGCCCCAGCATTTT
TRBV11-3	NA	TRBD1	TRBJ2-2	CASCPRGQGNTGELFF	TGTGCCAGCTGCCCCAGAGGACAGGGGAACACCGGGGAGCTGTTTTTT
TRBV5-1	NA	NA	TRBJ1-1	CASSLGQNRGTEAFF	TGCGCCAGCAGCTTGGGTCAAAATAGGGGTACTGAAGCTTTCTTT
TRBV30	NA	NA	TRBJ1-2	CAWSLGSAKYGYTF	TGTGCCTGGAGTCTGGGGAGCGCTAAGTATGGCTACACCTTC
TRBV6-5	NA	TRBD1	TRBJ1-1	CASSVRDSNTEAFF	TGTGCCAGCAGTGTTCGGGACAGCAACACTGAAGCTTTCTTT
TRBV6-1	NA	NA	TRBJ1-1	CASSETRGNTEAFF	TGTGCCAGCAGTGAAACCCGGGGGAACACTGAAGCTTTCTTT
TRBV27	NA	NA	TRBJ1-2	CASSSWQAASNYGYTF	TGTGCCAGCAGTTCTTGGCAGGCCGCCTCTAACTATGGCTACACCTTC